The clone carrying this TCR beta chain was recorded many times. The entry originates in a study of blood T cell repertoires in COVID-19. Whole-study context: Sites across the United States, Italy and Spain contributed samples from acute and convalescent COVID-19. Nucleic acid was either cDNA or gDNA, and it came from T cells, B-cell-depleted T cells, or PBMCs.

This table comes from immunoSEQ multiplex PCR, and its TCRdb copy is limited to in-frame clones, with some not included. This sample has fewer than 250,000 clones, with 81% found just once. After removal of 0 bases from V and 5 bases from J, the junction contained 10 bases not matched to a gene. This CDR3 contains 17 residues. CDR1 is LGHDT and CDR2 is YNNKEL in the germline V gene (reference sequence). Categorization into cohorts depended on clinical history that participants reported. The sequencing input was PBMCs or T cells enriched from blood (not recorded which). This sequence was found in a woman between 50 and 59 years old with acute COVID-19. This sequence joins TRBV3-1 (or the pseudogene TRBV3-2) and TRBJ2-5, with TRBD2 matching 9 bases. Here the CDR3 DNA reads TGTGCCAGCAGCCAAGAACCTAGCGGGAAAGGTGGGGAGACCCAGTACTTC. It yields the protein CASSQEPSGKGGETQYF.